Listed below are T cell receptor beta chains from one sample, sequenced in a study of shared clonotypes between healthy human individuals. Generated by immunoSEQ multiplex PCR, the TCRdb table keeps only in-frame clones and is missing some. This table holds about 1.1 million clones, about 80% found once. Sequencing was carried out using memory CD4+ T cells from PBMCs. These receptors all come from a man between 18 and 29 years old in good health. Some clones in this sample may be carry-over from other donors' samples. The CDR3 runs from the conserved cysteine through the conserved F or W. A D gene is named only where the DNA matches it firmly. Clone size, where shown, is once, few, many, or a class for clones that have expanded.

>.|TRBJ2-7|TRBD2|TRBV28
TGTGCCAGCACCTCAACGCGGCTAGCGGGAGGGCAGGAGCAGTACTTC
CASTSTRLAGGQEQYF
>.|TRBJ1-3|TRBD1|TRBV28
TGTGCCAGCAGTTCCGGGACAGGGTCTGGAAACACCATATATTTT
CASSSGTGSGNTIYF
>.|TRBJ2-7|.|TRBV7-2
TGTGCCAGCAAAATCCGGGGAGGGGGCTACGAGCAGTACTTC
CASKIRGGGYEQYF
>.|TRBJ2-7|.|TRBV11-1
TGTGCCAGCAGCTTCCGCAGGGGCGACGAGCAGTACTTC
CASSFRRGDEQYF
>.|TRBJ2-1|.|TRBV9
TGTGCCAGCAGCGCTTTCACTTGGGGTGAGCAGTTCTTC
CASSAFTWGEQFF
>.|TRBJ2-5|.|TRBV5-5
TGTGCCAGCAGCTCAACCTTGGGGCAGCAAGAGACCCAGTACTTC
CASSSTLGQQETQYF
>many|TRBJ2-7|.|TRBV2
TGTGCCAGCAGGGACCCGAACCGGGAAGAGCAGTACTTC
CASRDPNREEQYF
>.|TRBJ2-2|.|TRBV14
TGTGCCAGCAGACTCTACACCGGGGAGCTGTTTTTT
CASRLYTGELFF
>.|TRBJ2-1|.|TRBV19
TGTGCCAGTAGTATAGGAGCCTACAATGAGCAGTTCTTC
CASSIGAYNEQFF
>.|TRBJ2-3|.|TRBV7-9
TGTGCCAGCAGCTTAGTACAGTTCACAGATACGCAGTATTTT
CASSLVQFTDTQYF
>.|TRBJ1-5|.|TRBV28
TGTGCCAGCAGTTTTAATCAGCCCCAGCATTTT
CASSFNQPQHF
>once|TRBJ2-1|TRBD2|TRBV2
TGTGCCAGCAGAAACCAGGAGGGAGGGTCCTACAATGAGCAGTTCTTC
CASRNQEGGSYNEQFF
>.|TRBJ2-1|.|TRBV9
TGTGCCAGCAGCGTAATTGAGAACTACAATGAGCAGTTCTTC
CASSVIENYNEQFF
>.|TRBJ2-1|TRBD2|TRBV9
TGTGCCAGCAGCGCACTAGCGACGTTGATCGATGAGCAGTTCTTC
CASSALATLIDEQFF
>.|TRBJ2-7|.|TRBV6-1
TGTGCCAGCAGTGAGAACGAGCAGTACTTC
CASSENEQYF
>.|TRBJ1-3|.|TRBV4-2
TGTGCCAGCAGCCAAGATCGTCCCGGAACTGGAAACACCATATATTTT
CASSQDRPGTGNTIYF
>.|TRBJ2-7|.|TRBV9
TGTGCCAGCAGCGTGACTGGAAGCTCCTACGAGCAGTACTTC
CASSVTGSSYEQYF
>.|TRBJ2-6|.|TRBV5-1
TGCGCCAGCAGCTATAACACAAATTCTGGGGCCAACGTCCTGACTTTC
CASSYNTNSGANVLTF
>.|TRBJ1-1|.|TRBV10-3
TGTGCCATCGCCACGACGGCGAACACTGAAGCTTTCTTT
CAIATTANTEAFF
>.|TRBJ2-1|TRBD2|TRBV7-9
TGTGCCAGCAGCTGGGGACTAGCGGGAGCTCGGTTCTTC
CASSWGLAGARFF
>.|TRBJ2-3|.|TRBV2
TGTGCCAGCAGTGAACGGCCATCTAGCACAGATACGCAGTATTTT
CASSERPSSTDTQYF
>.|TRBJ1-1|.|TRBV28
TGTGCCAGCAGTTTAGGAGGGGCAGGCGGCACTGAAGCTTTCTTT
CASSLGGAGGTEAFF
>.|TRBJ2-7|TRBD2|TRBV5-6
TGTGCCAGCAGCCTGGGACTAGCGGACGAGCAGTACTTC
CASSLGLADEQYF
>.|TRBJ2-7|TRBD1|TRBV28
TGTGCCACCTTAAATCTGGGCACAGGGGACGAGCAGTACTTC
CATLNLGTGDEQYF
>once|TRBJ2-1|TRBD1|TRBV27
TGTGCCAGCTCCGGACAGGGCCCCTACAATGAGCAGTTCTTC
CASSGQGPYNEQFF
>.|TRBJ2-2|TRBD2|TRBV7-3
TGTGCCAGCAGCTTAACGGGGACTAGCGGGCCCAACACCGGGGAGCTGTTTTTT
CASSLTGTSGPNTGELFF
>.|TRBJ1-2|.|TRBV5-1
TGCGCCAGCAGCTTGGTCAGGGATTATGGCTACACCTTC
CASSLVRDYGYTF
>.|TRBJ2-3|TRBD2|TRBV5-4
TGTGCCAGCACAACCCTAGCGGGAGGCTGGGGAGATACGCAGTATTTT
CASTTLAGGWGDTQYF
>.|TRBJ2-7|TRBD1|TRBV10-3
TGTGCCATCACCGGGGACAGTTCCTACGAGCAGTACTTC
CAITGDSSYEQYF
>.|TRBJ1-1|.|TRBV5-4
TGTGCCAGCAGCTTGGAGGGGATGAACACTGAAGCTTTCTTT
CASSLEGMNTEAFF
>few|TRBJ2-7|TRBD2|TRBV11-1
TGTGCCAGCAGCTTATATCGTAGCGGGAGATACGAGCAGTACTTC
CASSLYRSGRYEQYF
>.|TRBJ2-7|TRBD2|TRBV4-2
TGTGCCAGCAGCCAAGCCGGGACTAGCGATTACGAGCAGTACTTC
CASSQAGTSDYEQYF
>once|TRBJ1-2|.|TRBV5-1
TGCGCCAGCAGCCAGGCGGGCAGCGTGGATGGCTACACCTTC
CASSQAGSVDGYTF
>.|TRBJ2-7|TRBD2|TRBV5-6
TGTGCCAGCAGCTTGGGTGGACTAGCGGGAGGCCTTTACTCCTACGAGCAGTACTTC
CASSLGGLAGGLYSYEQYF
>few|TRBJ2-1|TRBD2|TRBV7-3
TGTGCCAGCAGCTTAAGGCTAGCGGGTTACAATGAGCAGTTCTTC
CASSLRLAGYNEQFF
>.|TRBJ1-1|TRBD1|TRBV7-2
TGTGCCAGCAGTTCGCCGGACAGGGGGAACACTGAAGCTTTCTTT
CASSSPDRGNTEAFF
>.|TRBJ2-3|.|TRBV4-3
TGCGCCAGCAGCCAAGTTCGCGGAGCTACGCAGTATTTT
CASSQVRGATQYF
>.|TRBJ2-5|TRBD2|TRBV5-4
TGTGCCAGCGTCTCTGGCACTGACCTAGCGGGGACCCAGTACTTC
CASVSGTDLAGTQYF
>.|TRBJ2-1|.|TRBV10-3
TGTGCCATCAGTGAGCTACAGGGGGCGGGAGGGCCACTCAATGAGCAGTTCTTC
CAISELQGAGGPLNEQFF
>.|TRBJ2-7|.|TRBV18
TGTGCCAGCTCACCACGCGGCCCGGGGGAGCAGTACTTC
CASSPRGPGEQYF
>.|TRBJ1-5|TRBD1|TRBV6-5
TGTGCCACCGCCTTGCGGACAGGGGGCGGGCAGCCCCAGCATTTT
CATALRTGGGQPQHF
>.|TRBJ2-5|.|TRBV5-4
TGTGCCAGCAGCTACACCGGGAGCCAAGAGACCCAGTACTTC
CASSYTGSQETQYF